Listed below are T cell receptor beta chains from one sample, sequenced in a study of OX40 agonist ivuxolimab in advanced cancers. Sequencing used immunoSEQ multiplex PCR; TCRdb keeps in-frame clones, though not all of them. The sample shows 40,000 to 60,000 clones, around 90% of them seen only once. Sequencing used CD4+ or CD8+ T cells sorted from blood, obtained in a trial of the OX40 agonist ivuxolimab. The source of these receptors is an adult with an advanced solid tumor such as melanoma, head and neck, liver or kidney cancer. CDR3s include the opening cysteine and the closing phenylalanine or tryptophan. A D gene is named only where the DNA matches it firmly. Clone size is shown for a subset of rows, as once, few, many or a class of expanded clone.

d_call: .
j_call: TRBJ2-7
clone_size: .
v_call: TRBV6-4
cdr3_aa: CASSDSAGTSVDEQYF
cdr3_nt: TGTGCCAGCAGTGACTCAGCCGGGACGTCGGTCGATGAGCAGTACTTC

d_call: TRBD1
j_call: TRBJ1-1
clone_size: once
v_call: TRBV10-3
cdr3_aa: CATRQGMNTEAFF
cdr3_nt: TGTGCCACGAGACAGGGGATGAACACTGAAGCTTTCTTT

d_call: TRBD2
j_call: TRBJ2-1
clone_size: .
v_call: TRBV9
cdr3_aa: CASSATGTSGYNEQFF
cdr3_nt: TGTGCCAGCAGCGCCACCGGGACTAGCGGGTACAATGAGCAGTTCTTC

d_call: .
j_call: TRBJ2-7
clone_size: .
v_call: TRBV7-9
cdr3_aa: CASRPVAQYEQYF
cdr3_nt: TGTGCCAGCAGACCAGTTGCTCAGTACGAGCAGTACTTC

d_call: .
j_call: TRBJ2-7
clone_size: .
v_call: TRBV19
cdr3_aa: CATGQPGPSYEQYF
cdr3_nt: TGTGCCACCGGTCAACCGGGACCTTCCTACGAGCAGTACTTC

d_call: TRBD2
j_call: TRBJ2-2
clone_size: .
v_call: TRBV19
cdr3_aa: CASSKSGGRGGELFF
cdr3_nt: TGTGCCAGTAGTAAAAGCGGGGGCCGGGGCGGGGAGCTGTTTTTT

d_call: TRBD1
j_call: TRBJ1-1
clone_size: .
v_call: TRBV9
cdr3_aa: CASSPGTGQSTEAFF
cdr3_nt: TGTGCCAGCAGCCCGGGGACAGGGCAGTCCACTGAAGCTTTCTTT

d_call: .
j_call: TRBJ1-2
clone_size: .
v_call: TRBV29-1
cdr3_aa: CSVERIVGGGYTF
cdr3_nt: TGCAGCGTTGAACGAATCGTCGGGGGTGGCTACACCTTC

d_call: .
j_call: TRBJ2-7
clone_size: .
v_call: TRBV6-6
cdr3_aa: CASSYGQVSYEQYF
cdr3_nt: TGTGCCAGCAGTTACGGCCAGGTCTCCTACGAGCAGTACTTC

d_call: .
j_call: TRBJ1-6
clone_size: .
v_call: TRBV27
cdr3_aa: CASSLSGTVNSPLHF
cdr3_nt: TGTGCCAGCAGTTTATCCGGGACCGTAAATTCACCCCTCCACTTT

d_call: TRBD1
j_call: TRBJ2-2
clone_size: .
v_call: TRBV4-1
cdr3_aa: CASSQDQQGASGELFF
cdr3_nt: TGTGCCAGCAGCCAAGATCAACAGGGGGCGTCCGGGGAGCTGTTTTTT

d_call: TRBD1
j_call: TRBJ2-7
clone_size: .
v_call: TRBV7-2
cdr3_aa: CASSLAQGNHEQYF
cdr3_nt: TGTGCCAGCAGCTTGGCACAGGGGAACCACGAGCAGTACTTC

d_call: .
j_call: TRBJ2-1
clone_size: .
v_call: TRBV7-6
cdr3_aa: CASARSSYNEQFF
cdr3_nt: TGTGCCAGCGCGCGGAGCTCCTACAATGAGCAGTTCTTC

d_call: TRBD1
j_call: TRBJ2-3
clone_size: once
v_call: TRBV9
cdr3_aa: CASSPRTGFDTQYF
cdr3_nt: TGTGCCAGCAGCCCCCGGACAGGGTTTGATACGCAGTATTTT

d_call: .
j_call: TRBJ1-1
clone_size: .
v_call: TRBV14
cdr3_aa: CASSPWQGSEAFF
cdr3_nt: TGTGCCAGCAGCCCATGGCAGGGGTCCGAAGCTTTCTTT

d_call: .
j_call: TRBJ2-1
clone_size: .
v_call: TRBV7-3
cdr3_aa: CASAVGTSNNEQFF
cdr3_nt: TGTGCCAGCGCGGTAGGGACATCCAACAATGAGCAGTTCTTC

d_call: TRBD1
j_call: TRBJ1-6
clone_size: few
v_call: TRBV4-1
cdr3_aa: CASSQGQGIGSPLHF
cdr3_nt: TGCGCCAGCAGCCAAGGACAGGGGATTGGGTCACCCCTCCACTTT

d_call: TRBD1
j_call: TRBJ2-7
clone_size: .
v_call: TRBV5-5
cdr3_aa: CASSPRTGVGYEQYF
cdr3_nt: TGTGCCAGCAGCCCAAGGACAGGGGTAGGATACGAGCAGTACTTC

d_call: TRBD2
j_call: TRBJ2-7
clone_size: .
v_call: TRBV19
cdr3_aa: CASSIGEGYEQYF
cdr3_nt: TGTGCCAGTAGTATAGGGGAGGGCTACGAGCAGTACTTC

d_call: .
j_call: TRBJ1-6
clone_size: few
v_call: TRBV11-2
cdr3_aa: CASSPRRSDSLHF
cdr3_nt: TGTGCCAGCAGCCCGAGGCGGTCCGATTCCCTCCACTTT

d_call: .
j_call: TRBJ2-5
clone_size: .
v_call: TRBV18
cdr3_aa: CASSPPERETQYF
cdr3_nt: TGTGCCAGCTCACCACCCGAGCGGGAGACCCAGTACTTC

d_call: .
j_call: TRBJ2-3
clone_size: once
v_call: TRBV7-3
cdr3_aa: CASSYDRGTDTQYF
cdr3_nt: TGTGCCAGCAGCTACGACCGCGGCACAGATACGCAGTATTTT

d_call: TRBD1
j_call: TRBJ2-7
clone_size: .
v_call: TRBV9
cdr3_aa: CASSSWTGPAEQYF
cdr3_nt: TGTGCCAGCAGCTCCTGGACAGGGCCCGCCGAGCAGTACTTC